The 26 T cell receptor beta chains below were found in one sample sequenced in a study of blood T cell repertoires in COVID-19. Sequencing was performed with immunoSEQ multiplex PCR; in TCRdb, only in-frame clones are kept and a portion is missing. The data show 300,000 or so clones, nearly 90% seen once. The sequencing input was PBMCs or T cells enriched from blood (not recorded which). These receptors all come from a woman in her twenties or thirties who had recovered from COVID-19.

The chain couples TRBV5-1 to TRBJ1-6, with 10 bases identical to TRBD1. V lost 8 bases, J lost 7 bases, and 15 bases stayed unmatched. The CDR3 length is 17 residues. CDR1 is SGHRS, CDR2 YFSETQ, per germline. CDR3 nucleotide sequence: TGCGCCAGGAGCCCCCCGACCGGGACAGGGGAGAATTCACCCCTCCACTTT. Protein sequence: CARSPPTGTGENSPLHF. The full variable domain, completed using reference TRBV5-1 and TRBJ1-6, is KAGVTQTPRYLIKTRGQQVTLSCSPISGHRSVSWYQQTPGQGLQFLFEYFSETQRNKGNFPGRFSGRQFSNSRSEMNVSTLELGDSALYLCARSPPTGTGENSPLHFGNGTRLTVT.

Comments on this clone: Other DNA sequences of this sample code for an identical CDR3. The V gene is TRBV19, the J gene TRBJ1-1, with TRBD1 as a possible D gene (5 bases). Between the trimmed V and J ends, which lost 0 bases and 3 bases, there was a span of 5 bases. The CDR3 is 13 amino acids. Germline V gene data show CDR1 as LNHDA and CDR2 as SQIVND (reference sequence). CDR3 residues: CASSIDRDTEAFF. The CDR3 coding sequence is TGTGCCAGTAGTATAGACAGGGACACTGAAGCTTTCTTT.

V is TRBV7-2 and J is TRBJ1-2; TRBD1 matches at 10 bases. Unmatched junction bases numbered 14, after V lost 3 bases and J lost 4 bases. CDR1 is SGHTA and CDR2 is FQGNSA in the germline V gene. The CDR3 is made up of 18 amino acids. The CDR3 is CASSFSWDRGILGYGYTF. The CDR3 region has the DNA TGTGCCAGCAGCTTCAGCTGGGACAGGGGTATTCTAGGCTATGGCTACACCTTC.

The genes are TRBV11-2 and TRBJ2-2; the D gene is possibly TRBD1 (6 bases). There are 14 residues in the CDR3. CDR1 SGHAT and CDR2 FQNNGV come from the germline V gene. V lost 5 bases and J 7 bases, leaving 14 bases between the germline ends. CDR3 protein: CASSPGDVIGELFF. In DNA, the CDR3 is TGTGCCAGCAGCCCAGGGGACGTGATCGGGGAGCTGTTTTTT.

This clone was detected only once. The CDR3 DNA reads as TGTGCCAGCAGCGTAGAGGGGGTAAACACTGAAGCTTTCTTT. Its translation is CASSVEGVNTEAFF. The chain employs TRBV9 and TRBJ1-1; a weak D match, TRBD1 (6 bases). The CDR3 runs to 14 residues. Germline CDR1 and CDR2: SGDLS and YYNGEE. V lost 0 bases and J 2 bases, leaving 8 bases between the germline ends.

This chain links TRBV25-1 with TRBJ1-2; tentatively, D is TRBD1 (6 bases). Germline V gene lookup returns CDR1 MGHDK and CDR2 SYGVNS. The CDR3 is 15 residues long. V was pared by 2 bases and J by 9 bases, with 19 bases between. The CDR3 bases are TGTGCCAGCAGTGAACCAGGACAGCCCGCTAAAAGCTACACCTTC. This encodes CASSEPGQPAKSYTF.

V gene TRBV7-9 combines with J gene TRBJ2-1; TRBD2 might be the D (6 bases). This CDR3 region has 13 residues. Germline values: CDR1 SEHNR, CDR2 FQNEAQ (reference sequence). The ends were cut back, 0 bases at V and 10 bases at J, with 10 bases in the middle. The CDR3 region is CASSLAGAGEQFF. In nucleotides, the CDR3 is TGTGCCAGCAGCTTAGCCGGAGCGGGCGAGCAGTTCTTC.

The gene calls are TRBV6-5 and TRBJ2-6, with D maybe TRBD1 (6 bases). The germline V gene encodes CDR1 MNHEY and CDR2 SVGAGI. The CDR3 spans 13 residues. V dropped 8 bases and J dropped 4 bases, with 9 bases sitting between them. In DNA form, the CDR3 reads TGTGCCAGCTCAGGGGCCGGGGCCAACGTCCTGACTTTC. Translated, it gives CASSGAGANVLTF.

The gene calls are TRBV9 and TRBJ2-1; the match to TRBD2 covers 9 bases. Germline V gene data show CDR1 as SGDLS and CDR2 as YYNGEE. The junction had 6 bases not matched to a gene; V was cut back by 5 bases and J by 0 bases. This CDR3 contains 16 residues. The CDR3 DNA follows: TGTGCCAGCAGTTTTAGCGGGGGCCTCTCCTACAATGAGCAGTTCTTC. This gives the protein CASSFSGGLSYNEQFF. The full variable domain, rest sourced from reference TRBV9 and TRBJ2-1, is DSGVTQTPKHLITATGQRVTLRCSPRSGDLSVYWYQQSLDQGLQFLIQYYNGEERAKGNILERFSAQQFPDLHSELNLSSLELGDSALYFCASSFSGGLSYNEQFFGPGTRLTVL.

V usage is TRBV5-6 and J usage is TRBJ2-7; weak D call: TRBD1 (6 bases). The CDR3 is 14 amino acids. CDR1 is SGHDT and CDR2 is YYEEEE in the germline V gene. Trimming pared 4 bases from V and 2 bases from J, leaving 13 bases between. CDR3 loop: CASSLRTVTYEQYF. CDR3 coding DNA: TGTGCCAGCAGCCTCCGGACAGTCACCTACGAGCAGTACTTC.

The rearrangement links TRBV9 to TRBJ1-2; D is perhaps TRBD1 (6 bases). There are 14 residues in the CDR3. From germline, CDR1 is SGDLS and CDR2 YYNGEE. Trimming took 3 bases from V and 1 from J, leaving 10 bases between them. The CDR3 region is CASSGQDVNYGYTF. The CDR3 nucleotides are TGTGCCAGCAGCGGACAGGATGTTAACTATGGCTACACCTTC.

The genes are TRBV7-2 and TRBJ2-3; weak D call: TRBD2 (5 bases). Trimming cost V 2 bases and J 8 bases, with 14 bases left between them. The V gene's germline CDR1 is SGHTA and CDR2 FQGNSA. CDR3 length: 14 residues. The CDR3: CASSLPANSGTQYF. The CDR3 nucleotides are TGTGCCAGCAGCTTACCGGCGAACAGCGGTACGCAGTATTTT.

The chain joins TRBV28 to TRBJ1-2; D perhaps matches TRBD1 (5 bases). V lost 6 bases, J lost 12 bases, and 26 bases lay in between. The CDR3 length is 15 residues. The germline CDR1 and CDR2 sequences are MDHEN and SYDVKM. The CDR3 bases are TGTGCCAGCAGCTCCCCGGGGCGGGGGAGGTATGTCGACACCTTC. Its translation: CASSSPGRGRYVDTF.

This sequence joins TRBV11-2 and TRBJ2-5; D gene unclear. This CDR3 is 13 amino acids long. V lost 3 bases and J 3 bases, leaving 8 bases between the germline ends. CDR1 is SGHAT, CDR2 FQNNGV, per germline. The CDR3 sequence: CASSFRFKETQYF. In DNA, the CDR3 is TGTGCCAGCAGCTTCCGGTTTAAAGAGACCCAGTACTTC. The complete variable domain, with remaining parts taken from reference TRBV11-2 and TRBJ2-5, reads EAGVAQSPRYKIIEKRQSVAFWCNPISGHATLYWYQQILGQGPKLLIQFQNNGVVDDSQLPKDRFSAERLKGVDSTLKIQPAKLEDSAVYLCASSFRFKETQYFGPGTRLLVL.

The V gene is TRBV15, the J gene TRBJ1-2, with a tentative D call TRBD1 (5 bases). CDR3 size: 13 residues. The germline CDR1 and CDR2 sequences are LNHNV and YYDKDF (reference sequence). Trimming took off 2 bases at V and 8 bases at J, with 12 bases between the two ends. Written as DNA, the CDR3 is TGTGCCACCAGCAGACCTAGGGAGGGGGGCTACACCTTC. Translated, it gives CATSRPREGGYTF.

This chain connects TRBV5-1 to TRBJ1-1, with TRBD1 identical over 8 bases. J gave up 1 base and V 1 base, and 3 bases lay outside the gene matches. The CDR3 covers 15 residues. CDR1 is SGHRS and CDR2 is YFSETQ in the germline V gene. The CDR3: CASSLQGAGNTEAFF. The CDR3 region has the DNA TGCGCCAGCAGCTTGCAGGGGGCGGGGAACACTGAAGCTTTCTTT.

This sequence joins TRBV5-1 and TRBJ2-7; D is undetermined. This CDR3 has 14 residues. The germline CDR1 and CDR2 sequences are SGHRS and YFSETQ. The ends were cut back, 0 bases at V and 0 bases at J, with 7 bases in the middle. This chain's CDR3 is CASSLVSSSYEQYF. CDR3 DNA: TGCGCCAGCAGCTTGGTATCGAGCTCCTACGAGCAGTACTTC.

The chain links TRBV5-1 to TRBJ1-2; 8 nucleotides align to TRBD1. This CDR3 comprises 14 residues. Germline V gives CDR1 SGHRS, CDR2 YFSETQ. V trimming: 3 bases; J trimming: 8 bases; junction bases outside the gene matches: 9. The CDR3 coding sequence is TGCGCCAGCAGCTCAGGGGGCGAGGGCCACGGCTACACCTTC. It codes for CASSSGGEGHGYTF.

The chain is built from TRBV7-8 and TRBJ2-5; 10 bases agree with TRBD2. CDR1 and CDR2 from the germline V gene are SGHVS and FQNEAQ. CDR3 length: 15 amino acids. V shed 5 bases, J shed 5 bases, and the junction held 8 bases outside the gene matches. The CDR3 coding sequence is TGTGCCAGCAGCCCAGCGGGGGGGACTGGGGAGACCCAGTACTTC. Translation: CASSPAGGTGETQYF.

The V and J genes are TRBV29-1 and TRBJ1-5, with D unclear. The V gene lost 6 bases and the J gene lost 2 bases, with 17 bases spanning the gap. This CDR3 spans 15 amino acids. Germline CDR1 is SQVTM and CDR2 is ANQGSEA. The CDR3 reads CSVADGILGNQPQHF. CDR3 nucleotide sequence: TGCAGCGTAGCTGACGGGATTTTGGGCAATCAGCCCCAGCATTTT.

The rearrangement joins TRBV5-8 to TRBJ1-3; 7 nucleotides agree with TRBD1. V gave up 4 bases and J gave up 3 bases; unmatched junction bases: 7. This CDR3 is 15 amino acids long. CDR1 SGHTS and CDR2 YDEGEE come from the germline V gene. This CDR3 reads CASSRGQQGGNTIYF. For the CDR3, the DNA is TGTGCCAGCAGCCGGGGACAGCAAGGTGGAAACACCATATATTTT.

The gene calls are TRBV7-6 and TRBJ1-2; TRBD1 matches at 8 bases. Per the germline V gene, CDR1 is SGHVS and CDR2 is FNYEAQ. This CDR3 region has 15 residues. Trimming took 4 bases from V and 6 from J; bases not matched to a gene: 10. The CDR3 reads CASSSDLQGVDGYTF. The CDR3 DNA sequence: TGTGCCAGCAGCTCAGATTTACAGGGGGTCGATGGCTACACCTTC.

This rearrangement joins TRBV5-4 to TRBJ1-2; TRBD1 is a possible D gene (5 bases). The V gene lost 4 bases and the J gene lost 8 bases, with 18 bases spanning the gap. The CDR3 has 14 residues. The germline CDR1 and CDR2 sequences are SGHNT and YYREEE (reference sequence). The CDR3 bases are TGTGCCAGCAGCCCCGGCAGGGTTGGCGAAGGCTACACCTTC. It is translated as CASSPGRVGEGYTF. The variable domain in full, completed from reference TRBV5-4 and TRBJ1-2, reads ETGVTQSPTHLIKTRGQQVTLRCSSQSGHNTVSWYQQALGQGPQFIFQYYREEENGRGNFPPRFSGLQFPNYSSELNVNALELDDSALYLCASSPGRVGEGYTFGSGTRLTVV.

The rearrangement joins TRBV3-1 (or the pseudogene TRBV3-2) to TRBJ1-2; D is uncertain. The CDR3 totals 15 residues. The germline V and J ends were trimmed by 1 base and 8 bases, with 17 bases remaining between them. Germline CDR1 reads LGHDT; CDR2 reads YNNKEL (reference sequence). The chain's CDR3 is CASSQGRTGAVGYTF. DNA for the CDR3: TGTGCCAGCAGCCAAGGAAGAACGGGAGCCGTGGGCTACACCTTC.

This clone appeared a single time. The chain carries TRBV19 and TRBJ2-1; a possible D gene is TRBD2 (5 bases). CDR1 is LNHDA and CDR2 is SQIVND in the germline V gene (reference sequence). The V end was cut by 3 bases, the J end by 5 bases, with 11 bases between. The CDR3 is 14 residues long. CDR3 protein: CASSMRAAHNEQFF. DNA for the CDR3: TGTGCCAGTAGTATGCGGGCTGCCCACAATGAGCAGTTCTTC.

The chain couples TRBV2 to TRBJ1-5, with 9 bases fitting TRBD1. Per germline, CDR1 SNHLY and CDR2 FYNNEI. Germline trimming cut 6 bases from V and 2 bases from J; bases unmatched to any gene: 5. The CDR3 spans 15 residues. The CDR3 coding sequence is TGTGCCAGCAGGGAACAGGGGGCAGGCAATCAGCCCCAGCATTTT. Protein: CASREQGAGNQPQHF.